The T cell receptor beta chain described here comes from a study of T-cell reconstitution after alpha-beta-depleted transplantation in children (dated by TCRdb to 2016 to 2017). For the study in its entirety: The study quantitatively tracked T-cell immune reconstitution after TCRalphabeta/CD19-depleted allogeneic hematopoietic cell transplantation in children using TCR repertoire profiling.

The protocol used for the library was PCR. The instrument given in TCRdb is Illumina HiSeq 2500. TCR libraries were prepared with molecular barcoding, using unique molecular identifiers to normalize TCRbeta repertoire quantification. TCRdb ran its own pipeline on the public reads, namely fastp trimming at Q25 and MiXCR clone calling, and kept in-frame beta chains. Entries are consolidated by CDR3 protein sequence, retaining the most common genes and DNA. This sample gives 600,000 to 700,000 distinct CDR3 sequences in total; approximately 16% of them show up just once. Around 0.96% of the sample is held by the ten biggest clonotypes. This clonotype was counted only a few times. No cognate antigen has been identified for it. No base qualities exist here, and no much larger clone lies one base off it. The CDR3, from cysteine to phenylalanine, totals 17 residues. Kept here is only the CDR3 DNA, which spans 51 bases and is read in frame from base 1. Taken from the germline V gene (reference sequence), the CDR1 and CDR2 loops are DFQATT and SNEGSKA. At the junction V is shortened by 0 bases and J by 3 bases; bases outside the gene matches: 13.

This clonotype was sampled from a human donor who donated a stem cell graft to a child with acute myeloid leukemia. Sample: PBMCs from the stem cell graft donor, taken from the stem cell graft. The V and J segments used are TRBV20-1 and TRBJ2-7; 8 bases in the junction line up with TRBD1. DNA sequence: TGCAGTGCTAGAGATCTCGGGGCAGGGGGCTTTGACTACGAGCAGTACTTC. This yields the protein CSARDLGAGGFDYEQYF.